This entry lists 28 T cell receptor beta chains sequenced from one sample in a study of shared clonotypes between healthy human individuals. Naive CD8 cells comprised CD45RO-negative, CCR7-positively selected cells, excluding terminally differentiated effector memory CD45RA+ cells. Data came from immunoSEQ multiplex PCR; TCRdb stores just in-frame clones and leaves some out. Of over 2,000,000 clones listed, about 94% are singletons. Source material: naive CD8+ T cells from PBMCs. The receptors were gathered from a young man in good health. Some clones in this sample may be carry-over from other donors' samples.

This sequence joins TRBV27 and TRBJ2-7; D is ambiguous. Germline values: CDR1 MNHEY, CDR2 SMNVEV (reference sequence). The CDR3 totals 13 residues. V was clipped by 0 bases and J by 4 bases, with 7 bases between them. CDR3 amino acids: CASSLSMGYEQYF. The CDR3, as DNA: TGTGCCAGCAGTTTATCGATGGGGTACGAGCAGTACTTC.

The chain uses TRBV29-1 and TRBJ2-2; D gene ambiguous. The CDR3 is 12 amino acids. Germline assignment: CDR1 SQVTM and CDR2 ANQGSEA. Trimming took 5 bases from V and 1 from J, leaving 5 bases between them. CDR3 in amino acids: CSVPENTGELFF. CDR3 in DNA: TGCAGCGTTCCAGAGAACACCGGGGAGCTGTTTTTT.

CDR3 in amino acids: CASSYRSGRDNEQFF. The CDR3 bases are TGTGCCAGCAGTTACCGGTCGGGTCGCGACAATGAGCAGTTCTTC. The chain uses TRBV6-5 and TRBJ2-1; D call uncertain. V shed 2 bases and J shed 5 bases, with 13 bases lying between them. The CDR3 sequence is 15 residues long. Germline CDR1 and CDR2: MNHEY and SVGAGI.

The CDR3 DNA is TGTGCCAGCAGATCCGGACTAGCGAGAGAGACCCAGTACTTC. It yields the protein CASRSGLARETQYF. This chain links TRBV2 with TRBJ2-5, with TRBD2 identical over 9 bases. The J segment lost 4 bases and the V segment lost 6 bases, leaving 6 bases of the junction unmatched. The CDR3 totals 14 residues. Germline-derived CDR1 and CDR2 are SNHLY and FYNNEI.

The V and J genes are TRBV14 and TRBJ2-4; TRBD2 agrees at 9 bases. This CDR3 contains 18 residues. V was pared by 1 base and J by 4 bases, with 11 bases of the junction left unmatched. The germline CDR1 and CDR2 sequences are SGHDN and FVKESK. The DNA of the CDR3 is TGTGCCAGCAGCCAAGGGTTTTTGGCAGCGGGGGGAAAAAACATTCAGTACTTC. Amino acids: CASSQGFLAAGGKNIQYF.

The chain uses TRBV6-6 and TRBJ1-1; D is possibly TRBD1 (5 bases). V lost 6 bases to trimming and J lost 2 bases, with 13 bases between them. This CDR3 has 14 residues. Germline CDR1 and CDR2: MNHNY and SVGAGI (reference sequence). This CDR3 is CASSPGWTNTEAFF. In DNA, the CDR3 is TGTGCCAGCAGCCCAGGGTGGACAAACACTGAAGCTTTCTTT.

J is TRBJ2-5 and V is TRBV7-8; 9 bases fit TRBD2. The CDR3 runs 16 residues. J lost 4 bases, V lost 5 bases, and 11 bases had no gene match. CDR1 and CDR2 (germline): SGHVS, FQNEAQ. As DNA, the CDR3 is TGTGCCAGCAGCCCGGGCGGAGCGGGAGGCCGAGAGACCCAGTACTTC. Protein: CASSPGGAGGRETQYF.

There are a few counts of this clone. This rearrangement joins TRBV25-1 to TRBJ1-1, with D possibly TRBD1 on 6 matching bases. The CDR3 has 13 amino acids. Germline CDR1 reads MGHDK; CDR2 reads SYGVNS. V was cut by 2 bases and J by 6 bases, with 10 bases left in between. Here the CDR3 reads CASSELQGAEAFF. The CDR3 DNA follows: TGTGCCAGCAGTGAACTACAGGGTGCTGAAGCTTTCTTT. Complete variable domain (other parts from reference TRBV25-1 and TRBJ1-1): EADIYQTPRYLVIGTGKKITLECSQTMGHDKMYWYQQDPGMELHLIHYSYGVNSTEKGDLSSESTVSRIRTEHFPLTLESARPSHTSQYLCASSELQGAEAFFGQGTRLTVV.

The rearrangement joins TRBV9 to TRBJ1-1, with a weak D call TRBD1 (6 bases). The CDR3 is 15 residues long. Trimming stripped 4 bases from V and 4 bases from J, with 17 bases between. In germline, CDR1 is SGDLS, CDR2 YYNGEE. The CDR3 spells CASSPDGGLGTEAFF. The CDR3 DNA follows: TGTGCCAGCAGCCCCGACGGGGGGCTGGGCACTGAAGCTTTCTTT.

The rearrangement uses TRBV14 and TRBJ2-1; maybe TRBD2 (7 bases). Trimming shortened V by 4 bases and J by 8 bases, and 21 bases separated the two germline ends. The CDR3 loop spans 16 amino acids. Per germline, CDR1 SGHDN and CDR2 FVKESK. The CDR3 sequence: CASSREGVRRSDEQFF. The CDR3, as DNA: TGTGCCAGCAGCCGGGAGGGGGTCCGGAGATCGGATGAGCAGTTCTTC.

V usage is TRBV28 and J usage is TRBJ2-6; D might be TRBD1 or TRBD2, each matching 6 bases. Germline lookup yields CDR1 MDHEN and CDR2 SYDVKM. With 2 bases removed from V and 1 base from J, the gap between germline ends came to 24 bases. The CDR3 runs 21 residues. CDR3 in DNA: TGTGCCAGCAGTTTAGGGGTCGGGCAGGGGCACGGACTATCTGGGGCCAACGTCCTGACTTTC. Translation gives CASSLGVGQGHGLSGANVLTF.

Only one count was recorded for this clone. The chain is built from TRBV7-9 and TRBJ1-5; tentatively, D is TRBD1 (6 bases). Germline-derived CDR1 and CDR2 are SEHNR and FQNEAQ (reference sequence). CDR3 length: 14 amino acids. Deletions cut 5 bases from V and 12 bases from J, with 20 bases between. The CDR3 coding sequence is TGTGCCAGCAGCCAAGGGGGACTTCTTGAGGACCAGCATTTT. This codes for CASSQGGLLEDQHF.

The rearrangement joins TRBV19 to TRBJ2-5; D gene unclear. Germline-derived CDR1 and CDR2 are LNHDA and SQIVND (reference sequence). CDR3 length: 14 amino acids. Between the trimmed V and J ends, which lost 1 base and 3 bases, there was a span of 9 bases. The CDR3, as DNA: TGTGCCAGTAGTATAGGGGCGGATGAAGAGACCCAGTACTTC. Protein sequence: CASSIGADEETQYF.

V and J are TRBV27 and TRBJ2-1; 8 bases match TRBD2. Germline CDR1 is MNHEY and CDR2 is SMNVEV (reference sequence). Germline trimming cut 5 bases from V and 0 bases from J; bases unmatched to any gene: 3. This CDR3 has 15 residues. In nucleotides, the CDR3 is TGTGCCAGCAGTGAGCGGGGGAGCTCCTACAATGAGCAGTTCTTC. Protein sequence: CASSERGSSYNEQFF.

CDR3 coding DNA: TGTGCCAGCAGTTTCTCGGACAGGACCTACGAGCAGTACTTC. Protein sequence: CASSFSDRTYEQYF. This chain joins TRBV28 and TRBJ2-7; 7 bases align to TRBD1. Trimming took 3 bases from V and 2 from J; bases not matched to a gene: 4. Germline V gene data show CDR1 as MDHEN and CDR2 as SYDVKM. The CDR3 contains 14 residues.

The V gene is TRBV7-9, the J gene TRBJ2-5, with 11 bases fitting TRBD2. V dropped 4 bases and J dropped 4; count of bases not matched to a gene: 17. The germline V gene has CDR1 SEHNR and CDR2 FQNEAQ (reference sequence). CDR3 length: 19 amino acids. CDR3 in amino acids: CASSSPDITSGRDLETQYF. The CDR3 DNA follows: TGTGCCAGCAGCTCCCCAGACATAACTAGCGGGAGAGATTTAGAGACCCAGTACTTC.

With regard to this clone: The sample carries other DNA sequences with the same CDR3. V and J are TRBV19 and TRBJ1-5; no clear D. Germline V CDR1 and CDR2: LNHDA, SQIVND (reference sequence). Trimming took 1 base from V and 0 from J, leaving 7 bases between them. This CDR3 region has 15 residues. CDR3 sequence (DNA): TGTGCCAGTAGTATAGGGGGAAATAGCAATCAGCCCCAGCATTTT. Translation: CASSIGGNSNQPQHF.

The chain links TRBV28 to TRBJ2-7; D unclear. The V end lost 5 bases, the J end lost 3 bases, and 8 bases lay between the germline ends. The CDR3 is 12 amino acids. Germline V gene lookup returns CDR1 MDHEN and CDR2 SYDVKM. DNA for the CDR3: TGTGCCAGCAGTCCGAATGACTACGAGCAGTACTTC. It is translated as CASSPNDYEQYF. Together with reference TRBV28 and TRBJ2-7, the CDR3 gives the full variable domain: DVKVTQSSRYLVKRTGEKVFLECVQDMDHENMFWYRQDPGLGLRLIYFSYDVKMKEKGDIPEGYSVSREKKERFSLILESASTNQTSMYLCASSPNDYEQYFGPGTRLTVT.

The CDR3 spells CASAVVVDEQYF. The CDR3 DNA is TGTGCCAGCGCCGTTGTGGTGGACGAGCAGTACTTC. The chain joins TRBV7-9 to TRBJ2-7, with no clear D. CDR1 is SEHNR, CDR2 FQNEAQ, per germline (reference sequence). Trimming pared 8 bases from V and 5 bases from J, leaving 13 bases between. The CDR3 has 12 residues. The whole variable domain, remainder taken from reference TRBV7-9 and TRBJ2-7, is DTGVSQNPRHKITKRGQNVTFRCDPISEHNRLYWYRQTLGQGPEFLTYFQNEAQLEKSRLLSDRFSAERPKGSFSTLEIQRTEQGDSAMYLCASAVVVDEQYFGPGTRLTVT.

This chain links TRBV29-1 with TRBJ2-7; the D is unclear. Germline V gives CDR1 SQVTM, CDR2 ANQGSEA. Trimming stripped 4 bases from V and 0 bases from J, with 13 bases between. The CDR3 totals 14 residues. The CDR3 loop is CSVVSLGLSYEQYF. CDR3 DNA sequence: TGCAGCGTTGTCTCGCTTGGTCTCTCCTACGAGCAGTACTTC.

The chain has TRBV12-5 and TRBJ2-7; 7 nucleotides line up with TRBD1. Germline CDR1 reads LGHNT; CDR2 reads FRNRAP. The J segment lost 5 bases and the V segment lost 3 bases, leaving 1 base of the junction unmatched. The CDR3 has 12 amino acids. The CDR3 DNA follows: TGTGCTAGTGGTTTAGGGGGCGACGAGCAGTACTTC. Amino acids: CASGLGGDEQYF.

This rearrangement joins TRBV7-9 to TRBJ1-2, with unresolved D. The V end lost 4 bases, the J end lost 7 bases, and 13 bases lay between the germline ends. From germline, CDR1 is SEHNR and CDR2 FQNEAQ (reference sequence). The CDR3 extends over 13 amino acids. In DNA, the CDR3 is TGTGCCAGCAGCTCCAGCGTGGGTGCTGGCTACACCTTC. Protein: CASSSSVGAGYTF.

The chain uses TRBV15 and TRBJ1-5; no definite D call. Trimming shortened V by 0 bases and J by 0 bases, and 9 bases separated the two germline ends. The CDR3 covers 16 residues. Per germline, CDR1 LNHNV and CDR2 YYDKDF (reference sequence). Here the CDR3 reads CATSRDKSYSNQPQHF. As DNA, the CDR3 is TGTGCCACCAGCAGAGATAAGTCTTATAGCAATCAGCCCCAGCATTTT.

The chain has TRBV27 and TRBJ2-7; 8 bases fit TRBD1. Trimming cost V 6 bases and J 2 bases; bases outside gene matches: 6. The CDR3 loop spans 14 amino acids. Germline V gene data show CDR1 as MNHEY and CDR2 as SMNVEV (reference sequence). CDR3 DNA: TGTGCCAGCAGCATGGGGACAGGCCCCTACGAGCAGTACTTC. Translating it yields CASSMGTGPYEQYF.

The chain is built from TRBV4-3 and TRBJ1-1; no clear D. The germline V gene encodes CDR1 LGHNA and CDR2 YSLEER. CDR3 length equals 16 residues. V was clipped by 1 base and J by 4 bases, with 16 bases between them. The CDR3 region has the DNA TGCGCCAGCAGCCAAGCCTTTTGGTCGTGGGGCACTGAAGCTTTCTTT. Amino acid sequence: CASSQAFWSWGTEAFF.

The gene calls are TRBV27 and TRBJ2-3; D is undetermined. The CDR3 sequence is 15 residues long. CDR1 and CDR2 from the germline V gene are MNHEY and SMNVEV (reference sequence). Trimming removed 3 bases at V and 2 bases at J, with 12 bases between. As DNA, the CDR3 is TGTGCCAGCAGTTTCTTACAGTCCTACACAGATACGCAGTATTTT. Its translation is CASSFLQSYTDTQYF.

This rearrangement joins TRBV5-1 to TRBJ1-3; D perhaps matches TRBD1 (6 bases). This CDR3 region has 15 residues. The germline gives CDR1 SGHRS, CDR2 YFSETQ. Trimming stripped 3 bases from V and 3 bases from J, with 13 bases between. The CDR3 loop is CASSSTTGSGNTIYF. The CDR3 nucleotides read TGCGCCAGCAGCTCGACGACAGGAAGTGGAAACACCATATATTTT.

In nucleotides, the CDR3 is TGTGCCAGCAGCTTAATTTGGGGGGATCAGCCCCAGCATTTT. Translated, it gives CASSLIWGDQPQHF. This chain connects TRBV7-8 to TRBJ1-5, with TRBD1 as a possible D gene (5 bases). CDR3 length: 14 residues. Germline assignment: CDR1 SGHVS and CDR2 FQNEAQ. Trimming removed 2 bases at V and 5 bases at J, with 10 bases between.